Below, one T cell receptor beta chain is given with its context. Its antigen remains unknown. Primers: 60 Vbeta forward and 13 Jbeta reverse. Only in-frame clones appear in the TCRdb table, and some are missing; sequencing was by immunoSEQ multiplex PCR. The sample has over 150,000 clones; 60% to 80% are singletons. Likely unrecorded immune exposures existed in these nominally healthy donors. Germline CDR1 MDHEN, CDR2 SYDVKM. This CDR3 contains 16 residues. V shed 5 bases, J shed 0 bases, and the junction held 4 bases outside the gene matches. These data come from a study of cytomegalovirus exposure and HLA in healthy donors. The wider study: Genetic ancestry analysis placed around 76% of the approximately 400 donors that were genotyped in the Caucasian-associated cluster.

Points from the study as a whole: As a later analysis revealed, most CMV-associated TCR beta chains appeared HLA-restricted. Previous analysis showed most TCR beta V segments were productive about 87% or about 30% of the time.

The sequencing sample was made of PBMCs. This TCR came from a man aged 25 to 40 in good health and CMV-seropositive. The chain uses TRBV28 and TRBJ2-3, with TRBD2 identical over 11 bases. The CDR3 region is CASSLRTSGSTDTQYF. The CDR3 bases are TGTGCCAGCAGTCTCCGGACTAGCGGGAGCACAGATACGCAGTATTTT.